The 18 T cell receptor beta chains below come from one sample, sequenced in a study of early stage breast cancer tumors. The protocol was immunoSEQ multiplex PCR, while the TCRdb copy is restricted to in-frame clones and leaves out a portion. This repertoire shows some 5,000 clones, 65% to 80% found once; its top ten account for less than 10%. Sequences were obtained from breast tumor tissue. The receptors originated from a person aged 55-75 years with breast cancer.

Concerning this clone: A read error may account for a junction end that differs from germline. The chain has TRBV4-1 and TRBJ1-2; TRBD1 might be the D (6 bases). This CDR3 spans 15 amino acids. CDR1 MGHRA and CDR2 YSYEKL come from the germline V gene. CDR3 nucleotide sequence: TGTGCCAGCAGCCTCGTTGTAGTAACAGGGACTGGCTACACCTTC. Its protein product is CASSLVVVTGTGYTF.

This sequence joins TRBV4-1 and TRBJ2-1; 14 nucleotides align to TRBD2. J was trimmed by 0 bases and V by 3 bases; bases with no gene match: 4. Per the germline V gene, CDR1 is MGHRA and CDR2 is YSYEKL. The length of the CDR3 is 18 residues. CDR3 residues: CASSQEGLAGGSYNEQFF. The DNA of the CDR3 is TGCGCCAGCAGCCAGGAAGGACTAGCGGGAGGCTCCTACAATGAGCAGTTCTTC.

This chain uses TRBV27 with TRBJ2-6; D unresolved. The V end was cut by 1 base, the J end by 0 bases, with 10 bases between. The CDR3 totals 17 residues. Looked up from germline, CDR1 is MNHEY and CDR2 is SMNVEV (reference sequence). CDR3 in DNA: TGTGCCAGCAGTTTATTGAGTGCTATCTCTGGGGCCAACGTCCTGACTTTC. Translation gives CASSLLSAISGANVLTF.

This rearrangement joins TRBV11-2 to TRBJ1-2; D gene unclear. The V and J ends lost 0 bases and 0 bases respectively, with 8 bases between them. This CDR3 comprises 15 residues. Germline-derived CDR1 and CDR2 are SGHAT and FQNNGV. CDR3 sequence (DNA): TGTGCCAGCAGCTTAGATGGCAGTACTAACTATGGCTACACCTTC. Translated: CASSLDGSTNYGYTF.

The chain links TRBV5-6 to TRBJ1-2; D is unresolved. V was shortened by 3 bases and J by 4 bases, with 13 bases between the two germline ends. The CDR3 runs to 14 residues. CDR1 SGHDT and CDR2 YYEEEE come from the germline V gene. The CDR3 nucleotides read TGTGCCAGCAGCTCACTCAGTATAACCTATGGCTACACCTTC. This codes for CASSSLSITYGYTF.

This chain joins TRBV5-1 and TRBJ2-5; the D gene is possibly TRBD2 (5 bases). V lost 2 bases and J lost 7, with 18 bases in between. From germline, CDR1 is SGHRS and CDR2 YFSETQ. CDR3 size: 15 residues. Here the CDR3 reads CASSFGSVGLATQYF. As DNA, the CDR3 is TGCGCCAGCAGCTTTGGGTCAGTTGGACTCGCGACCCAGTACTTC.

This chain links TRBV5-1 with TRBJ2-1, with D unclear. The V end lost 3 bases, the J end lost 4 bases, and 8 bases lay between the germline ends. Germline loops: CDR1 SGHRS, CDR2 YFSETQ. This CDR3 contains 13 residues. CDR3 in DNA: TGCGCCAGCAGCTCCGGACCATACAATGAGCAGTTCTTC. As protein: CASSSGPYNEQFF.

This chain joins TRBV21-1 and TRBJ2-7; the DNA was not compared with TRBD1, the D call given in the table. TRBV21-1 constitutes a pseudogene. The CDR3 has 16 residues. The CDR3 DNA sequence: TGTGCCAGCAGCCCCACAGGGATGCCAAACTCCTACGAGCAGTACTTC. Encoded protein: CASSPTGMPNSYEQYF.

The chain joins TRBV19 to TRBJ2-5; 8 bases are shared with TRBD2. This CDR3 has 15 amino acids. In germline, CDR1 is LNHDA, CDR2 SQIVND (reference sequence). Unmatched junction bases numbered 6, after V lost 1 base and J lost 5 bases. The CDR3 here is CASSIAGGPRETQYF. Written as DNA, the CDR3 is TGTGCCAGTAGTATAGCGGGGGGGCCGAGGGAGACCCAGTACTTC.

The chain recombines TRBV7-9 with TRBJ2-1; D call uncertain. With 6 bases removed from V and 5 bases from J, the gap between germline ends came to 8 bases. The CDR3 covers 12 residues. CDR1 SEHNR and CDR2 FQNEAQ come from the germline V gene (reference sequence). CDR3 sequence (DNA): TGTGCCAGCAGTCAATGGGACAATGAGCAGTTCTTC. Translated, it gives CASSQWDNEQFF.

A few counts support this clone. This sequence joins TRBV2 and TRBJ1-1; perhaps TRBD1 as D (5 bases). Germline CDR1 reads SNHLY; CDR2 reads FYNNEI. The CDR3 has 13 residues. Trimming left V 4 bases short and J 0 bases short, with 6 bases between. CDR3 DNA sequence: TGTGCCAGCAGTGGACAGCTGAACACTGAAGCTTTCTTT. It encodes CASSGQLNTEAFF.

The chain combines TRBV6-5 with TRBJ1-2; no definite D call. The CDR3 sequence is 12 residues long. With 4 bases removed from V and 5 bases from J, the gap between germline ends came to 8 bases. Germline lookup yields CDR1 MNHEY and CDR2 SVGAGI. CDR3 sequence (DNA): TGTGCCAGCAGTTCCTGGATGTATGGCTACACCTTC. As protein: CASSSWMYGYTF.

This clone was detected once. The DNA for the CDR3 is TGTGCCAGTAGTACCCTCCGGGCTCCGGCGGGAAACACCATATATTTT. Residues: CASSTLRAPAGNTIYF. The V and J genes are TRBV19 and TRBJ1-3; the D is unclear. Germline CDR1 is LNHDA and CDR2 is SQIVND (reference sequence). CDR3 length equals 16 residues. V lost 4 bases to trimming and J lost 4 bases, with 17 bases between them.

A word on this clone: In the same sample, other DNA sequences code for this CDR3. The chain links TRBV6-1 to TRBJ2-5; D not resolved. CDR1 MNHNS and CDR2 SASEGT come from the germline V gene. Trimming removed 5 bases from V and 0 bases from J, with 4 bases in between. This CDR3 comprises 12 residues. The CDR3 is CASSRHQETQYF. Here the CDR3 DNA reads TGTGCCAGCAGTAGGCACCAAGAGACCCAGTACTTC.

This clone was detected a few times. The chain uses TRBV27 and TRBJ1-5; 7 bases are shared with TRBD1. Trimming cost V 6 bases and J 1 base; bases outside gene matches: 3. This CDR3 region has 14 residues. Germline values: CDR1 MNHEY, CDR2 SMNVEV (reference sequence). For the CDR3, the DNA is TGTGCCAGCAGCAGGGACAGAAGCAATCAGCCCCAGCATTTT. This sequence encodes CASSRDRSNQPQHF.

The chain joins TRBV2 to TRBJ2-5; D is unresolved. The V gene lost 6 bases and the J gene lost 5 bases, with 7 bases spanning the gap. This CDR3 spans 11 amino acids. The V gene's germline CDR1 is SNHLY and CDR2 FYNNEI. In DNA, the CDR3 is TGTGCCAGCAGGGGCCGGGAGACCCAGTACTTC. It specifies CASRGRETQYF. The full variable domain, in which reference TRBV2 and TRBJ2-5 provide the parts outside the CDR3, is EPEVTQTPSHQVTQMGQEVILRCVPISNHLYFYWYRQILGQKVEFLVSFYNNEISEKSEIFDDQFSVERPDGSNFTLKIRSTKLEDSAMYFCASRGRETQYFGPGTRLLVL.

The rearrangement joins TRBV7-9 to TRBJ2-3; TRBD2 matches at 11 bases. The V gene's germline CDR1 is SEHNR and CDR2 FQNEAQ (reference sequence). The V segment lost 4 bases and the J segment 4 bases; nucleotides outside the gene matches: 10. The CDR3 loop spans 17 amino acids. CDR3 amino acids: CASSWVAGGEVPDTQYF. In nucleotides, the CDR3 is TGTGCCAGCAGCTGGGTAGCGGGAGGGGAGGTCCCAGATACGCAGTATTTT.

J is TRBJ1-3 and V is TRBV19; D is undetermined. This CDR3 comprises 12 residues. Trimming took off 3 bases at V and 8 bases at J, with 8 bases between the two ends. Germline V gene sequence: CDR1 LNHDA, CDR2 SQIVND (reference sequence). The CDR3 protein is CASSIGGHTIYF. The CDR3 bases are TGTGCCAGTAGTATTGGAGGACACACCATATATTTT.